This passage covers 17 T cell receptor beta chains from one sample sequenced in a study of beta chain features in type 1 diabetes (dated by TCRdb to about 2018). Library preparation was by the immunoSEQ multiplex PCR assay. The entire isolated RNA was reverse transcribed using the High Capacity cDNA Reverse Transcription Kit, and thus expressed TCRB transcripts were sequenced. TCRdb took over this immuneACCESS table, retaining in-frame rearrangements with V and J assigned. Such tables are incomplete; in checked studies, under half of the missing clones stem from an unresolved V gene, and the remainder is unexplained. In this sample the table shows around 430,000 clones, around 28% of which occur a single time. Roughly 0.066% of the sample is taken by the ten largest. The material sequenced was naive CD4+ T cells from blood. The cell subset or site label, read with the paper, signifies: true naive CD4+ T cells. The receptors were gathered from a man aged 18 to 29 in good health.

The chain couples TRBV29-1 to TRBJ1-3, with D possibly matching TRBD1 (6 bases). V was cut by 4 bases and J by 0 bases, with 10 bases left in between. The CDR3 covers 14 residues. Germline V gives CDR1 SQVTM, CDR2 ANQGSEA. CDR3 sequence reads: CSVGIGGSGNTIYF. The CDR3, as DNA: TGCAGCGTTGGTATAGGGGGCTCTGGAAACACCATATATTTT.

This clone was seen a handful of times. This chain uses TRBV30 with TRBJ1-5, with D maybe TRBD1 (6 bases). The ends were cut back, 3 bases at V and 3 bases at J, with 30 bases in the middle. CDR3 length: 20 amino acids. The V gene's germline CDR1 is GTSNPN and CDR2 SVGIG (reference sequence). CDR3 DNA sequence: TGTGCCTGGAGCCCTCCCTCCCGGACAGCCCTTGAGAATAACAATCAGCCCCAGCATTTT. This translates into CAWSPPSRTALENNNQPQHF.

This chain joins TRBV5-4 and TRBJ2-5; weak D call: TRBD2 (5 bases). V was trimmed by 9 bases and J by 7 bases, leaving 13 bases between them. The germline gives CDR1 SGHNT, CDR2 YYREEE (reference sequence). The CDR3 contains 11 residues. This CDR3 is CAMRAGGTQYF. The CDR3 DNA is TGTGCCATGAGGGCGGGCGGGACCCAGTACTTC.

This clone was seen more than once but under ten times. The rearrangement links TRBV2 to TRBJ2-1; 11 bases are a match to TRBD1. V lost 2 bases, J lost 14 bases, and 8 bases stayed unmatched. The CDR3 extends over 14 amino acids. CDR1 is SNHLY, CDR2 FYNNEI, per germline. In DNA form, the CDR3 reads TGTGCCAGCAGTGAATTTCTGGACAGGGGGCGGAAGTTCTTC. It specifies CASSEFLDRGRKFF.

This clone was counted between two and nine times. The chain uses TRBV30 and TRBJ1-1; D unresolved. The CDR3 has 14 amino acids. Germline values: CDR1 GTSNPN, CDR2 SVGIG (reference sequence). The germline V and J ends were trimmed by 3 bases and 0 bases, with 11 bases remaining between them. This CDR3 is CAWRFGGLNTEAFF. In nucleotides, the CDR3 is TGTGCCTGGAGGTTTGGTGGGTTGAACACTGAAGCTTTCTTT.

This chain uses TRBV7-3 with TRBJ2-7; a possible D gene is TRBD1 (6 bases). The CDR3 has 15 residues. Germline-derived CDR1 and CDR2 are SGHTA and FQGTGA. Trimming removed 5 bases at V and 2 bases at J, with 16 bases between. In DNA form, the CDR3 reads TGTGCCAGCAGCCTGATACCGGGACACCCCTACGAGCAGTACTTC. Its translation is CASSLIPGHPYEQYF.

The CDR3 is CAWRQMNTEAFF. The CDR3, as DNA: TGTGCCTGGAGACAGATGAACACTGAAGCTTTCTTT. The J gene is TRBJ1-1, the V gene TRBV30, with D unclear. V lost 3 bases and J 0 bases, leaving 5 bases between the germline ends. Germline V gene data show CDR1 as GTSNPN and CDR2 as SVGIG (reference sequence). The length of the CDR3 is 12 residues.

This clone appeared a few times. The rearrangement links TRBV28 to TRBJ2-6; D unresolved. Germline CDR1 and CDR2: MDHEN and SYDVKM. Deletions cut 5 bases from V and 1 base from J, with 9 bases between. The length of the CDR3 is 15 residues. The CDR3 coding sequence is TGTGCCAGCAGTCCCTTGGGGTCTGGGGCCAACGTCCTGACTTTC. It translates to CASSPLGSGANVLTF. The full variable domain, rest sourced from reference TRBV28 and TRBJ2-6, is DVKVTQSSRYLVKRTGEKVFLECVQDMDHENMFWYRQDPGLGLRLIYFSYDVKMKEKGDIPEGYSVSREKKERFSLILESASTNQTSMYLCASSPLGSGANVLTFGAGSRLTVL.

This clone occurred a few times. The sample holds other DNA sequences that translate to the same CDR3. The chain's CDR3 is CSARADNEQFF. DNA of the CDR3: TGCAGTGCTAGGGCCGACAATGAGCAGTTCTTC. The chain links TRBV20-1 to TRBJ2-1; D is unclear. This CDR3 has 11 residues. Germline V gene lookup returns CDR1 DFQATT and CDR2 SNEGSKA (reference sequence). With 3 bases removed from V and 5 bases from J, the gap between germline ends came to 5 bases.

This clone was found a few times. The chain carries TRBV2 and TRBJ2-3, with D perhaps TRBD1 (6 bases). Germline CDR1 SNHLY, CDR2 FYNNEI. V dropped 5 bases and J dropped 10 bases, with 13 bases sitting between them. This CDR3 contains 12 residues. CDR3 coding DNA: TGTGCCAGCAGTTCCGGGACAAACGCGCAGTATTTT. This sequence encodes CASSSGTNAQYF.

The chain links TRBV30 to TRBJ2-3; D ambiguous. V gave up 2 bases and J gave up 4 bases, with 16 bases separating them. The germline V gene has CDR1 GTSNPN and CDR2 SVGIG (reference sequence). The CDR3 extends over 15 amino acids. This chain's CDR3 is CAWSRTALGSDTQYF. CDR3 coding DNA: TGTGCCTGGAGTAGGACCGCCCTGGGATCAGATACGCAGTATTTT. The whole variable domain, filled in from reference TRBV30 and TRBJ2-3, reads SQTIHQWPATLVQPVGSPLSLECTVEGTSNPNLYWYRQAAGRGLQLLFYSVGIGQISSEVPQNLSASRPQDRQFILSSKKLLLSDSGFYLCAWSRTALGSDTQYFGPGTRLTVL.

The rearrangement joins TRBV30 to TRBJ2-7; D gene uncertain. Germline CDR1 reads GTSNPN; CDR2 reads SVGIG (reference sequence). Trimming cost V 4 bases and J 5 bases, with 15 bases left between them. This CDR3 has 13 residues. The CDR3: CAWNSRFGHEQYF. In DNA form, the CDR3 reads TGTGCCTGGAATAGTAGGTTTGGCCACGAGCAGTACTTC.

The chain carries TRBV9 and TRBJ2-3; TRBD1 or TRBD2 may be the D gene (6 bases each). Germline V gene data show CDR1 as SGDLS and CDR2 as YYNGEE. V was trimmed by 3 bases and J by 3 bases, leaving 17 bases between them. The CDR3 totals 16 residues. CDR3 residues: CASSAPTGGITDTQYF. The CDR3 DNA reads as TGTGCCAGCAGCGCCCCGACCGGGGGCATTACAGATACGCAGTATTTT. The complete variable domain, with remaining parts taken from reference TRBV9 and TRBJ2-3, reads DSGVTQTPKHLITATGQRVTLRCSPRSGDLSVYWYQQSLDQGLQFLIQYYNGEERAKGNILERFSAQQFPDLHSELNLSSLELGDSALYFCASSAPTGGITDTQYFGPGTRLTVL.

This clone showed up just a few times. The CDR3 coding sequence is TGTGCCACTAGCGGGCCCACAGATACGCAGTATTTT. This encodes CATSGPTDTQYF. The V gene is TRBV10-3, the J gene TRBJ2-3; 8 positions agree with TRBD2. The CDR3 is made up of 12 amino acids. Germline V gene lookup returns CDR1 ENHRY and CDR2 SYGVKD. V gave up 10 bases and J gave up 2 bases; unmatched junction bases: 2.

CDR3 amino acids: CASSPGLAEGTGELFF. For the CDR3, the DNA is TGTGCCAGCAGCCCGGGACTAGCGGAGGGGACCGGGGAGCTGTTTTTT. The chain recombines TRBV9 with TRBJ2-2; TRBD2 matches at 11 bases. V lost 4 bases to trimming and J lost 5 bases; unmatched junction nucleotides: 7. Germline V gene sequence: CDR1 SGDLS, CDR2 YYNGEE. The CDR3 extends over 16 amino acids.

V and J are TRBV2 and TRBJ2-1; D gene unclear. The CDR3 totals 15 residues. V lost 4 bases and J lost 1, with 11 bases in between. Germline V lookup: CDR1 SNHLY, CDR2 FYNNEI. The DNA of the CDR3 is TGTGCCAGCAGTGTGCTGGCGGCTTCCTACAATGAGCAGTTCTTC. Protein sequence: CASSVLAASYNEQFF.

The V call is TRBV4-1, the J call TRBJ2-3, with TRBD2 as a possible D gene (5 bases). CDR1 MGHRA and CDR2 YSYEKL come from the germline V gene. There are 15 residues in the CDR3. Trimming took 0 bases from V and 6 from J, leaving 13 bases between them. In DNA, the CDR3 is TGCGCCAGCAGCCAAGACCTAGGGAGCCCGGATACGCAGTATTTT. The encoded protein is CASSQDLGSPDTQYF.